The rows below give T cell receptor beta chains drawn from one sample of a study of T-cell reconstitution after alpha-beta-depleted transplantation in children. TCRdb redid the calling of the PCR reads with MiXCR, one entry per CDR3 protein. Here the sample spans approximately 430,000 distinct CDR3 sequences, 15% to 20% being singletons. Source: PBMCs, mostly from graft donor cells, taken 360 days after TCRalphabeta/CD19-depleted stem cell transplant. These receptors originate from a boy younger than two who had a stem cell transplant for Wiskott-Aldrich syndrome, so the T cells may come from the graft donor. Each CDR3 is given with its conserved first and last residue. The D gene is left open where the match is weak. Only part of the rows carry a size: once, few, many, or a class if the clone is expanded.

>TRBD1|.|TRBV6-1|TRBJ1-1
TGTGCCAGCAGTCGACAGGGGAGGGCTGAAGCTTTCTTT
CASSRQGRAEAFF
>.|few|TRBV24-1|TRBJ2-1
TGTGCCACCAGTGATTACCGCAGCACCCCGGGGGAGCAGTTCTTC
CATSDYRSTPGEQFF
>.|few|TRBV18|TRBJ2-7
TGTGCCAGCTCACCATTACGACGGAGCTCCTACGAGCAGTACTTC
CASSPLRRSSYEQYF
>TRBD2|.|TRBV25-1|TRBJ2-5
TGTGCCAGCAGTGAATTGGGAGCGGGGGCAGAGACCCAGTACTTC
CASSELGAGAETQYF
>TRBD2|few|TRBV12-3/TRBV12-4|TRBJ2-1
TGTGCCAGCAGCTTAGCGGGGGGCCGAGGTGAGCAGTTCTTC
CASSLAGGRGEQFF
>TRBD2|few|TRBV3-1|TRBJ2-1
TGTGCCAGCACCCCCGGGACTAGCGTATTGAGCTCCTACAATGAGCAGTTCTTC
CASTPGTSVLSSYNEQFF
>TRBD1|few|TRBV25-1|TRBJ1-1
TGTGCCAGCAGTGGGACAGGGGATCGGCGCACTGAAGCTTTCTTT
CASSGTGDRRTEAFF
>.|.|TRBV12-3/TRBV12-4|TRBJ2-7
TGTGCCAGCAGTTTAAATCTCGAGCAGTACTTC
CASSLNLEQYF
>.|.|TRBV15|TRBJ2-2
TGTGCCACCCGGCGGGGTAACACCGGGGAGCTGTTTTTT
CATRRGNTGELFF
>.|.|TRBV29-1|TRBJ2-1
TGCAGCGTTGACCCACCGGGCCTCTACAATGAGCAGTTCTTC
CSVDPPGLYNEQFF
>.|few|TRBV12-3/TRBV12-4|TRBJ1-1
TGTGCCAGCAGCTTACAGACGAACACTGAAGCTTTCTTT
CASSLQTNTEAFF
>TRBD2|few|TRBV20-1|TRBJ2-1
TGCAGTGCTAGAGAAGGGAGGGTTGAGCAGTTCTTC
CSAREGRVEQFF
>TRBD1|.|TRBV20-1|TRBJ1-5
TGCAGTGCTAGTGGATCCGGGACAGACAGGTCCCGGGAGCATTTT
CSASGSGTDRSREHF
>.|many|TRBV7-9|TRBJ2-1
TGTGCCAGCAGCTTTGGGGATGAGCAGTTCTTC
CASSFGDEQFF
>.|few|TRBV25-1|TRBJ2-7
TGTGCCAGCAGTTACTACGGGGGCGACGAGCAGTACTTC
CASSYYGGDEQYF
>.|few|TRBV29-1|TRBJ2-1
TGCAGCGTTGAAGGGGGGGCTAGGAGCTCCTACAATGAGCAGTTCTTC
CSVEGGARSSYNEQFF
>TRBD1|.|TRBV24-1|TRBJ2-5
TGTGCCACCAGTGGAACCGACAGGGGAGAAGAGACCCAGTACTTC
CATSGTDRGEETQYF
>.|few|TRBV29-1|TRBJ2-1
TGCAGCGTTGAAATTTGGGGGGGCCCTTACAATGAGCAGTTCTTC
CSVEIWGGPYNEQFF
>TRBD1|.|TRBV5-6|TRBJ2-7
TGTGCCAGCAGCTTCCCTACAGGGGGCTACGAGCAGTACTTC
CASSFPTGGYEQYF
>TRBD2|.|TRBV3-1|TRBJ2-2
TGTGCCAGCAGCCAGCGGGGGGGCCGGAGAACCGGGGAGCTGTTTTTT
CASSQRGGRRTGELFF
>.|few|TRBV5-1|TRBJ2-1
TGCGCCAGCAGCTTGGAACAGGAGCAGTTCTTC
CASSLEQEQFF
>TRBD1|.|TRBV12-3/TRBV12-4|TRBJ2-2
TGTGCCAGCACCTGGACAGGAAAATTTAAGAACACCGGGGAGCTGTTTTTT
CASTWTGKFKNTGELFF
>.|.|TRBV24-1|TRBJ2-5
TGTGCCACCAGCGTCGGGACCCGATTCGGGGAGACCCAGTACTTC
CATSVGTRFGETQYF
>.|.|TRBV29-1|TRBJ1-5
TGCAGCGTTGTGGAGCCAGAGGATCAGCCCCAGCATTTT
CSVVEPEDQPQHF
>.|many|TRBV12-3/TRBV12-4|TRBJ1-5
TGTGCCAGCAGTTCCTCTCTAGAGCGTAGCAATCAGCCCCAGCATTTT
CASSSSLERSNQPQHF
>.|few|TRBV12-3/TRBV12-4|TRBJ2-6
TGTGCCAGCAGTCAACTCAGGGTCCGAGGGGCCAACGTCCTGACTTTC
CASSQLRVRGANVLTF
>.|.|TRBV6-5|TRBJ2-4
TGTGCCAGCAGTTACAGGCAAGGATTGGCCAAAAACATTCAGTACTTC
CASSYRQGLAKNIQYF
>.|few|TRBV6-2/TRBV6-3|TRBJ2-2
TGTGCCAGCACGACCTCGAACACCGGGGAGCTGTTTTTT
CASTTSNTGELFF
>.|few|TRBV29-1|TRBJ2-5
TGCAGCGTTGAAGCTAGCAGCGAGACCCAGTACTTC
CSVEASSETQYF
>.|few|TRBV30|TRBJ1-6
TGTGCCTGGAGCAGGAGATCACCCCTCCACTTT
CAWSRRSPLHF
>TRBD2|.|TRBV30|TRBJ2-7
TGTGCCTGGAGTGTCGAAGCGGGACGTGAGCAGTACTTC
CAWSVEAGREQYF
>TRBD2|few|TRBV6-4|TRBJ2-2
TGTGCCAGCAGTGACTCTCCCCTAGCGGGGGGGAAGAACACCGGGGAGCTGTTTTTT
CASSDSPLAGGKNTGELFF
>.|few|TRBV12-3/TRBV12-4|TRBJ2-7
TGTGCCAGCAGTTTAGCGCGGGGACAGTTTCTCATCGGGCAGTACTTC
CASSLARGQFLIGQYF